This is a list of T cell receptor beta chains from one sample in a study of CD4 T cells in relation to SARS-CoV-2 and coronaviruses. The table came from immunoSEQ multiplex PCR; TCRdb's copy has only in-frame clones and leaves some out. The profile shows around 11,000 clones, 84% of them singletons. The antigens these receptors bind are not known. The sample consisted of CD4+ T cells from PBMCs, cultured in vitro. These receptors were taken from a human donor in good health. The CDR3 runs from the conserved cysteine through the conserved F or W. D genes are given only for firm matches. Size tells how often a clone was seen (once, few, many) or the class of an expanded clone, and some rows leave it out.

d_call,clone_size,cdr3_length,v_call,j_call,cdr3_aa,cdr3_nt
TRBD2,-,17,TRBV2,TRBJ2-2,CASTGLAGGTLAGELFF,TGTGCCAGCACCGGACTAGCGGGAGGGACCTTGGCCGGGGAGCTGTTTTTT
-,few,15,TRBV5-1,TRBJ2-1,CASSLVLAGNNEQFF,TGCGCCAGCAGCTTGGTCCTAGCTGGTAACAATGAGCAGTTCTTC
-,-,15,TRBV7-2,TRBJ1-3,CASSSLGNSGNTIYF,TGTGCCAGCAGCTCCCTGGGGAACTCTGGAAACACCATATATTTT
-,-,17,TRBV3-1/TRBV3-2,TRBJ1-1,CASSHDMGLERNTEAFF,TGTGCCAGCAGCCACGACATGGGATTGGAAAGGAACACTGAAGCTTTCTTT
-,-,13,TRBV9,TRBJ2-2,CASSGRSTGELFF,TGTGCCAGCAGCGGACGTAGCACCGGGGAGCTGTTTTTT
-,-,17,TRBV12-5,TRBJ1-3,CASGPTRTAGPGNTIYF,TGTGCTAGTGGTCCCACTCGGACCGCTGGACCTGGAAACACCATATATTTT
-,-,14,TRBV2,TRBJ2-5,CASRGGQYQETQYF,TGTGCCAGCAGAGGAGGACAGTACCAAGAGACCCAGTACTTC
TRBD1,-,14,TRBV24-1,TRBJ2-5,CATSDSNRGETQYF,TGTGCCACCAGTGATTCTAACAGGGGAGAGACCCAGTACTTC
TRBD1,-,15,TRBV5-1,TRBJ1-1,CASSYGQGGNTEAFF,TGCGCCAGCAGCTACGGACAGGGCGGAAACACTGAAGCTTTCTTT
-,-,16,TRBV5-1,TRBJ1-1,CASSWGLTGSNTEAFF,TGCGCCAGCAGCTGGGGATTGACAGGTTCGAACACTGAAGCTTTCTTT
-,once,12,TRBV7-9,TRBJ2-3,CASSQSYDTQYF,TGTGCCAGCAGCCAAAGTTATGATACGCAGTATTTT
TRBD1,-,15,TRBV6-5,TRBJ2-5,CASSLQGGFQETQYF,TGTGCCAGCAGTTTACAGGGGGGATTCCAAGAGACCCAGTACTTC
-,-,16,TRBV19,TRBJ1-2,CASSIMVGRGVDGYTF,TGTGCCAGTAGTATAATGGTCGGGCGGGGCGTAGATGGCTACACCTTC
-,-,14,TRBV2,TRBJ1-5,CASSEVGGYQPQHF,TGTGCCAGCAGTGAAGTCGGCGGTTATCAGCCCCAGCATTTT
-,-,12,TRBV6-5,TRBJ2-1,CASSRTASEQFF,TGTGCCAGCAGTCGAACAGCCAGTGAGCAGTTCTTC
-,few,12,TRBV10-2,TRBJ2-7,CASSESRGEQYF,TGCGCCAGCAGTGAGTCAAGGGGTGAGCAGTACTTC
-,-,14,TRBV5-1,TRBJ2-7,CASSLDRGTDEQYF,TGCGCCAGCAGCTTGGATAGGGGGACCGACGAGCAGTACTTC
-,-,15,TRBV5-4,TRBJ1-1,CASSLAAAINTEAFF,TGTGCCAGCAGCTTGGCCGCAGCGATTAACACTGAAGCTTTCTTT
-,-,12,TRBV29-1,TRBJ2-5,CSVGQNQETQYF,TGCAGCGTCGGACAGAACCAAGAGACCCAGTACTTC
TRBD2,-,15,TRBV4-2,TRBJ2-5,CASSLAGGQQETQYF,TGTGCCAGCAGCCTAGCGGGAGGGCAACAAGAGACCCAGTACTTC
-,-,15,TRBV7-9,TRBJ2-5,CASSLFMGALETQYF,TGTGCCAGCAGCTTATTTATGGGGGCCCTGGAGACCCAGTACTTC
TRBD2,few,18,TRBV3-1/TRBV3-2,TRBJ2-7,CASSQAANPSGGSYEQYF,TGTGCCAGCAGCCAAGCGGCCAACCCTAGCGGGGGCTCCTACGAGCAGTACTTC
-,few,17,TRBV7-8,TRBJ1-5,CASSESDRNWSNQPQHF,TGTGCCAGCAGCGAATCCGACAGGAACTGGAGCAATCAGCCCCAGCATTTT
TRBD2,-,16,TRBV4-2,TRBJ2-3,CASSQGAGDGTDTQYF,TGTGCCAGCAGCCAAGGTGCGGGAGATGGAACAGATACGCAGTATTTT
-,-,15,TRBV18,TRBJ1-1,CASSPSQDTSTEAFF,TGTGCCAGCTCACCAAGTCAGGATACTTCCACTGAAGCTTTCTTT
-,-,15,TRBV12-2,TRBJ1-5,CASRYEGGPHQPQHF,TGTGCAAGCCGATACGAAGGGGGCCCCCATCAGCCCCAGCATTTT
-,few,13,TRBV5-1,TRBJ2-2,CASSLGINGELFF,TGCGCCAGCAGCTTGGGTATCAACGGGGAGCTGTTTTTT
-,-,15,TRBV3-1/TRBV3-2,TRBJ1-1,CASSQTEVQGTEAFF,TGTGCCAGCAGCCAAACCGAGGTCCAGGGCACTGAAGCTTTCTTT
-,-,14,TRBV6-5,TRBJ1-5,CASSYWGEGQPQHF,TGTGCCAGCAGTTACTGGGGTGAGGGTCAGCCCCAGCATTTT
-,-,15,TRBV2,TRBJ1-1,CASSIRQAHDTEAFF,TGTGCCAGCAGTATTCGACAGGCCCACGACACTGAAGCTTTCTTT
-,-,15,TRBV18,TRBJ1-4,CASSPLDYPGEKLFF,TGTGCCAGCTCACCACTTGACTACCCTGGGGAAAAACTGTTTTTT
-,-,15,TRBV5-6,TRBJ1-3,CASSSQGSSGNTIYF,TGTGCCAGCAGCTCCCAGGGTAGCTCTGGAAACACCATATATTTT
-,-,9,TRBV6-4,TRBJ2-7,CDRGYEQYF,TGCGACCGGGGGTACGAGCAGTACTTC
-,-,16,TRBV3-1/TRBV3-2,TRBJ2-1,CASSPRTHLTYGEQFF,TGTGCCAGCAGCCCCCGGACTCACCTTACCTATGGTGAGCAGTTCTTC
-,-,12,TRBV12-3/TRBV12-4,TRBJ1-5,CASSYNLGPQHF,TGTGCCAGCAGTTATAATTTGGGGCCCCAGCATTTT
-,-,14,TRBV28,TRBJ2-1,CASGGGGQYNEQFF,TGTGCCAGTGGGGGGGGAGGACAGTACAATGAGCAGTTCTTC
-,-,16,TRBV2,TRBJ1-3,CASSAGPLRSGNTIYF,TGTGCCAGCAGTGCGGGCCCTCTACGCTCTGGAAACACCATATATTTT
-,few,14,TRBV24-1,TRBJ1-2,CATSDRTQGYGYTF,TGTGCCACCAGTGATAGGACACAAGGCTATGGCTACACCTTC
-,-,14,TRBV3-1/TRBV3-2,TRBJ2-1,CASSRTEGMGEQFF,TGTGCCAGCAGCCGGACAGAAGGTATGGGGGAGCAGTTCTTC
-,-,16,TRBV25-1,TRBJ2-5,CASSDLSGGGGETQYF,TGTGCCAGCAGTGATTTATCTGGAGGGGGGGGAGAGACCCAGTACTTC
-,-,14,TRBV21-1,TRBJ2-5,CASGCSAKQETQYF,TGTGCCAGCGGCTGCTCAGCGAAACAAGAGACCCAGTACTTC
-,-,16,TRBV7-6,TRBJ2-2,CASSLNRVSNTGELFF,TGTGCCAGCAGCTTAAACAGGGTGTCGAACACCGGGGAGCTGTTTTTT
TRBD2,-,14,TRBV11-3,TRBJ2-7,CASSSGTSAYEQYF,TGTGCCAGCAGCTCCGGGACTAGCGCCTACGAGCAGTACTTC
-,-,15,TRBV5-6,TRBJ2-7,CASSLGLGHSREQYF,TGTGCCAGCAGCTTGGGGCTAGGACACTCCAGAGAGCAGTACTTC
-,few,14,TRBV29-1,TRBJ2-4,CSGRGGNVGNIQYF,TGCAGCGGTAGGGGGGGGAATGTTGGAAACATTCAGTACTTC
TRBD2,few,14,TRBV7-2,TRBJ2-3,CASSLERGAGTQYF,TGTGCCAGCAGCTTAGAGCGGGGGGCGGGGACGCAGTATTTT
TRBD2,-,17,TRBV7-2,TRBJ2-1,CASSIRGLAGNSNEQFF,TGTGCCAGCAGTATCCGCGGACTAGCGGGCAATAGCAATGAGCAGTTCTTC
TRBD1,-,16,TRBV4-2,TRBJ1-2,CASSPTTGGENYGYTF,TGTGCCAGCAGTCCCACGACAGGGGGGGAAAACTATGGCTACACCTTC
-,-,17,TRBV3-1/TRBV3-2,TRBJ2-5,CASSQDVGRKIQETQYF,TGTGCCAGCAGCCAAGATGTCGGGCGGAAAATTCAAGAGACCCAGTACTTC